Listed here are 23 T cell receptor beta chains from one sample, sequenced in a study of blood T cell repertoires in COVID-19. The protocol was immunoSEQ multiplex PCR, while the TCRdb copy is restricted to in-frame clones and leaves out a portion. The sample holds around 170,000 clones; nearly 80% are singletons and the top ten take around 14%. Sequenced input: PBMCs or T cells enriched from blood (not recorded which). These receptors all come from a man aged 55 to 70 who had been exposed to COVID-19.

This clone was observed a handful of times. The DNA for the CDR3 is TGTGCCAGCAGTTCTCGACAGTTAGTACCATACGAGCAGTACTTC. Amino acids: CASSSRQLVPYEQYF. The chain joins TRBV28 to TRBJ2-7; D is possibly TRBD1 (5 bases). Germline V lookup: CDR1 MDHEN, CDR2 SYDVKM. This CDR3 contains 15 residues. Trimming shortened V by 4 bases and J by 4 bases, and 17 bases separated the two germline ends. Full variable domain (outside the CDR3, taken from reference TRBV28 and TRBJ2-7): DVKVTQSSRYLVKRTGEKVFLECVQDMDHENMFWYRQDPGLGLRLIYFSYDVKMKEKGDIPEGYSVSREKKERFSLILESASTNQTSMYLCASSSRQLVPYEQYFGPGTRLTVT.

V usage is TRBV19 and J usage is TRBJ1-4; 9 bases match TRBD1. CDR3 length: 15 residues. The V gene end was trimmed by 7 bases and the J gene end by 7 bases; junction bases not matched to a gene: 10. Germline V gene sequence: CDR1 LNHDA, CDR2 SQIVND (reference sequence). Written as DNA, the CDR3 is TGTGCCAGTACCCTCCTAGGGACAGGGACTGAAAAACTGTTTTTT. It codes for CASTLLGTGTEKLFF. The whole variable domain, filled in from reference TRBV19 and TRBJ1-4, reads DGGITQSPKYLFRKEGQNVTLSCEQNLNHDAMYWYRQDPGQGLRLIYYSQIVNDFQKGDIAEGYSVSREKKESFPLTVTSAQKNPTAFYLCASTLLGTGTEKLFFGSGTQLSVL.

The chain is built from TRBV14 and TRBJ2-1; D is unresolved. V shed 1 base and J shed 4 bases, with 5 bases lying between them. This CDR3 comprises 13 residues. In germline, CDR1 is SGHDN, CDR2 FVKESK. The CDR3 DNA sequence: TGTGCCAGCAGCCAAGGTCCTTACAATGAGCAGTTCTTC. Encoded protein: CASSQGPYNEQFF.

DNA for the CDR3: TGTGCCATCAGCGTACAGGGGTCGAACACTGAAGCTTTCTTT. It is translated as CAISVQGSNTEAFF. The chain recombines TRBV10-3 with TRBJ1-1, with 7 bases that match TRBD1. V was pared by 6 bases and J by 1 base, with 5 bases of the junction left unmatched. Looked up from germline, CDR1 is ENHRY and CDR2 is SYGVKD. This CDR3 is built from 14 residues.

The chain recombines TRBV30 with TRBJ2-1, with 16 bases that match TRBD2. Germline CDR1 reads GTSNPN; CDR2 reads SVGIG (reference sequence). V shed 8 bases, J shed 8 bases, and the junction held 6 bases outside the gene matches. This CDR3 has 14 amino acids. CDR3 DNA sequence: TGTGCCGGGGGACTAGCGGGAGGGACCGATGAGCAGTTCTTC. This encodes CAGGLAGGTDEQFF.

This clone appeared once. This rearrangement joins TRBV18 to TRBJ2-2; the match to TRBD2 covers 8 bases. The junction had 8 bases not matched to a gene; V was cut back by 5 bases and J by 0 bases. CDR3 length: 17 amino acids. The germline V gene encodes CDR1 KGHSH and CDR2 LQKENI. The CDR3 DNA reads TGTGCCAGCTCAGGCCTAGCGGGCGCCACGAACACCGGGGAGCTGTTTTTT. Translated, it gives CASSGLAGATNTGELFF.

This chain joins TRBV19 and TRBJ1-1, with D unclear. The CDR3 runs 12 residues. Looked up from germline, CDR1 is LNHDA and CDR2 is SQIVND (reference sequence). Trimming removed 4 bases from V and 6 bases from J, with 9 bases in between. The CDR3 is CASSNLGAEAFF. CDR3 nucleotide sequence: TGTGCCAGTAGTAACCTAGGTGCTGAAGCTTTCTTT.

The genes are TRBV18 and TRBJ2-1, with 7 bases identical to TRBD2. Germline V CDR1 and CDR2: KGHSH, LQKENI. The V segment lost 4 bases and the J segment 0 bases; nucleotides outside the gene matches: 0. The CDR3 spans 14 residues. CDR3: CASSRGSSYNEQFF. CDR3 DNA sequence: TGTGCCAGCTCACGCGGGAGCTCCTACAATGAGCAGTTCTTC.

The chain uses TRBV5-8 and TRBJ2-2, with 8 nucleotides matching TRBD1. The CDR3 spans 17 residues. The V gene's germline CDR1 is SGHTS and CDR2 YDEGEE. Unmatched junction bases numbered 13, after V lost 2 bases and J lost 7 bases. In nucleotides, the CDR3 is TGTGCCAGCAGCTTCCCACTGACAGGGGTTGGAGGCGGGGAGCTGTTTTTT. Protein sequence: CASSFPLTGVGGGELFF.

The rearrangement joins TRBV27 to TRBJ2-7, with a possible D match to TRBD1 (5 bases). Trimming shortened V by 3 bases and J by 0 bases, and 18 bases separated the two germline ends. This CDR3 has 17 residues. Germline assignment: CDR1 MNHEY and CDR2 SMNVEV (reference sequence). Here the CDR3 reads CASSFRRTNLFSYEQYF. CDR3 sequence (DNA): TGTGCCAGCAGTTTCCGTCGGACAAATCTCTTCTCCTACGAGCAGTACTTC.

V and J are TRBV19 and TRBJ2-5, with D possibly TRBD2 on 6 matching bases. The CDR3 has 16 amino acids. V shed 2 bases and J shed 0 bases, with 13 bases lying between them. CDR1 is LNHDA, CDR2 SQIVND, per germline (reference sequence). The CDR3 region is CASSIMGRPDQETQYF. As DNA, the CDR3 is TGTGCCAGTAGTATAATGGGGAGGCCGGACCAAGAGACCCAGTACTTC.

The chain carries TRBV9 and TRBJ2-7, with 9 bases that match TRBD1. This CDR3 is built from 14 residues. CDR1 is SGDLS, CDR2 YYNGEE, per germline. V shed 4 bases, J shed 5 bases, and the junction held 7 bases outside the gene matches. The CDR3 DNA follows: TGTGCCAGCAGCCCAAACAGGGGGCACAACGAGCAGTACTTC. It yields the protein CASSPNRGHNEQYF. Variable domain in full (rest from reference TRBV9 and TRBJ2-7): DSGVTQTPKHLITATGQRVTLRCSPRSGDLSVYWYQQSLDQGLQFLIQYYNGEERAKGNILERFSAQQFPDLHSELNLSSLELGDSALYFCASSPNRGHNEQYFGPGTRLTVT.

The gene calls are TRBV6-1 and TRBJ1-3; D unresolved. Trimming shortened V by 3 bases and J by 0 bases, and 15 bases separated the two germline ends. The CDR3 consists of 17 residues. Germline CDR1 reads MNHNS; CDR2 reads SASEGT. CDR3 amino acids: CASSEGSRAPSGNTIYF. CDR3 in DNA: TGTGCCAGCAGTGAGGGTTCGAGGGCGCCCTCTGGAAACACCATATATTTT.

CDR3 in amino acids: CASSPRDGRFYEQYF. For the CDR3, the DNA is TGTGCCAGCAGCCCCCGAGACGGGAGGTTCTACGAGCAGTACTTC. The chain carries TRBV9 and TRBJ2-7; 7 positions match TRBD2. Germline assignment: CDR1 SGDLS and CDR2 YYNGEE. V lost 4 bases, J lost 3 bases, and 10 bases stayed unmatched. The CDR3 has 15 residues.

Only one count was recorded for this clone. The V and J genes are TRBV30 and TRBJ1-1, with a tentative D call TRBD1 (6 bases). V gave up 8 bases and J gave up 5 bases, with 27 bases separating them. Germline CDR1 is GTSNPN and CDR2 is SVGIG (reference sequence). There are 16 residues in the CDR3. The CDR3 DNA sequence: TGTGCCGGCTACAGAGGGAGCGCCAGGGGTCGGACTGAAGCTTTCTTT. This gives the protein CAGYRGSARGRTEAFF.

CDR3 sequence reads: CASSPRLGGNTEAFF. CDR3 bases: TGTGCCAGCAGCCCACGGCTGGGAGGAAACACTGAAGCTTTCTTT. V is TRBV11-3 and J is TRBJ1-1; D is unresolved. This CDR3 is 15 amino acids long. Germline V lookup: CDR1 SGHNT, CDR2 YENEEA. Between the trimmed V and J ends, which lost 5 bases and 2 bases, there was a span of 15 bases.

This clone was observed a handful of times. The chain recombines TRBV18 with TRBJ1-2; D unclear. V was clipped by 6 bases and J by 7 bases, with 12 bases between them. The germline CDR1 and CDR2 sequences are KGHSH and LQKENI. The CDR3 runs 12 residues. The CDR3 loop reads CASSASSGGYTF. For the CDR3, the DNA is TGTGCCAGCTCGGCTAGTAGTGGTGGCTACACCTTC.

The chain has TRBV7-2 and TRBJ2-2; TRBD2 aligns across 9 bases. V was clipped by 5 bases and J by 4 bases; unmatched bases: 11. CDR1 is SGHTA, CDR2 FQGNSA, per germline. The CDR3 is 17 residues long. CDR3 sequence (DNA): TGTGCCAGCAGCAGGGGAGCGGGAGGTTCGGGCACCGGGGAGCTGTTTTTT. Its translation is CASSRGAGGSGTGELFF. The whole variable domain, remainder taken from reference TRBV7-2 and TRBJ2-2, is GAGVSQSPSNKVTEKGKDVELRCDPISGHTALYWYRQSLGQGLEFLIYFQGNSAPDKSGLPSDRFSAERTGGSVSTLTIQRTQQEDSAVYLCASSRGAGGSGTGELFFGEGSRLTVL.

The rearrangement joins TRBV21-1 to TRBJ1-5. TRBV21-1 is reported as a pseudogene. This CDR3 comprises 14 residues. CDR3 DNA sequence: TGTGCCAGCAGCAATTTGGAGGTTTTTCAGCCCCAGCATTTT. It is translated as CASSNLEVFQPQHF.

The chain recombines TRBV7-3 with TRBJ2-1; 16 bases are shared with TRBD2. J lost 9 bases, V lost 5 bases, and 10 bases had no gene match. Germline lookup yields CDR1 SGHTA and CDR2 FQGTGA. The CDR3 is 17 amino acids. The CDR3 region has the DNA TGTGCCAGCAGCGCGGGACTAGCGGGAGGGCCATCTGGTGAGCAGTTCTTC. This sequence encodes CASSAGLAGGPSGEQFF.

V and J are TRBV28 and TRBJ2-3; perhaps TRBD2 as D (6 bases). The germline V gene has CDR1 MDHEN and CDR2 SYDVKM. This CDR3 is 15 amino acids long. Trimming pared 6 bases from V and 3 bases from J, leaving 16 bases between. The CDR3 nucleotides are TGTGCCAGCAGGCTTGGTCGACTAGTGACAGATACGCAGTATTTT. As protein: CASRLGRLVTDTQYF.

This rearrangement joins TRBV21-1 to TRBJ1-2. TRBV21-1 is a pseudogene locus. The CDR3 is 15 amino acids. The CDR3 DNA sequence: TGTGCCAGTACGTTTCGGGAGCCTCTTAGCTATGGCTACACCTTC. This sequence encodes CASTFREPLSYGYTF.

V is TRBV5-1 and J is TRBJ2-7, with TRBD2 matching 11 bases. This CDR3 has 16 amino acids. V shed 0 bases and J 4 bases; nucleotides not matched to a gene: 6. CDR1 and CDR2 from the germline V gene are SGHRS and YFSETQ. CDR3 sequence (DNA): TGCGCCAGCAGCTTGGCGACTAGCGGGACGCTTTACGAGCAGTACTTC. As protein: CASSLATSGTLYEQYF. Complete variable domain (other parts from reference TRBV5-1 and TRBJ2-7): KAGVTQTPRYLIKTRGQQVTLSCSPISGHRSVSWYQQTPGQGLQFLFEYFSETQRNKGNFPGRFSGRQFSNSRSEMNVSTLELGDSALYLCASSLATSGTLYEQYFGPGTRLTVT.